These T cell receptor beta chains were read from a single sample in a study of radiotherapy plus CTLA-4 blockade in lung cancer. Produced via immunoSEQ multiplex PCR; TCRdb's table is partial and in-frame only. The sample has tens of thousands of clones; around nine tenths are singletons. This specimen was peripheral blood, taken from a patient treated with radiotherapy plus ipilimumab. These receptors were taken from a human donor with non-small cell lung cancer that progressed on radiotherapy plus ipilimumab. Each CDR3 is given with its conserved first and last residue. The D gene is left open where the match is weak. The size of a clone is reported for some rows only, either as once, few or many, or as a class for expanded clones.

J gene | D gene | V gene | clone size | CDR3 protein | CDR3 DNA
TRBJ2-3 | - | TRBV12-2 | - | CAGGTSTDTQYF | TGTGCGGGGGGGACTAGCACAGATACGCAGTATTTT
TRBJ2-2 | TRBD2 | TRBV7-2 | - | CASSGRLRGGTGELFF | TGTGCCAGCAGCGGACGGTTGCGGGGAGGGACCGGGGAGCTGTTTTTT
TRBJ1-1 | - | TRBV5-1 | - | CASSLPGRNMNTEAFF | TGCGCCAGCAGCTTACCGGGACGGAATATGAACACTGAAGCTTTCTTT
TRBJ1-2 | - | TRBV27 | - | CASSSIPSYTAYTF | TGTGCCAGCAGTAGTATCCCGTCCTATACAGCCTACACCTTC
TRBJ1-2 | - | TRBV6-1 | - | CASSKGVYGYTF | TGTGCCAGCTCCAAGGGGGTCTATGGCTACACCTTC
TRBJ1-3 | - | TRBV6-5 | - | CASSYYGTTDTIYF | TGTGCCAGCAGTTACTATGGGACGACAGACACCATATATTTT
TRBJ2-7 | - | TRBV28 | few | CASSLRYEQYF | TGTGCCAGCAGTTTAAGGTACGAGCAGTACTTC
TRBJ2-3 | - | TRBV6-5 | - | CASTDPRRDGNTQYF | TGTGCCAGCACAGATCCGCGCCGGGATGGGAATACGCAGTATTTT
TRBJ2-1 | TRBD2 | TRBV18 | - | CASLPRASGGLYNEQFF | TGTGCCAGCCTTCCAAGGGCTAGCGGGGGCCTCTACAATGAGCAGTTCTTC
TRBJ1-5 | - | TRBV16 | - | CASSQRERAEQRPQHF | TGTGCCAGCAGCCAAAGGGAAAGGGCCGAGCAGAGGCCCCAGCATTTT
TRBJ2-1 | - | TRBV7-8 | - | CASSLPSRVSSYNEQFF | TGTGCCAGCAGCTTACCTTCGAGGGTTAGCTCCTACAATGAGCAGTTCTTC
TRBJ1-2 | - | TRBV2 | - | CASSEAKAPNYGYTF | TGTGCCAGCAGTGAAGCGAAAGCGCCTAACTATGGCTACACCTTC
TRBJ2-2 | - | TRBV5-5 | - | CASSLAWASDTGELFF | TGTGCCAGCAGCTTGGCTTGGGCGTCCGACACCGGGGAGCTGTTTTTT
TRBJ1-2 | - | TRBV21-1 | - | CASSRAGGGYTF | TGTGCCAGCAGCCGTGCGGGGGGAGGCTACACCTTC
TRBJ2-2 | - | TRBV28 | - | CASSRGGAGELFF | TGTGCCAGCAGCCGAGGAGGGGCCGGGGAGCTGTTTTTT
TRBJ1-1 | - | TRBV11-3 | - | CASSLGAGRGTEAFF | TGTGCCAGCAGCTTAGGGGCAGGGAGAGGCACTGAAGCTTTCTTT
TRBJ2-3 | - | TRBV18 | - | CASSPSPADTQYF | TGTGCCAGCTCACCGTCCCCGGCGGATACGCAGTATTTT
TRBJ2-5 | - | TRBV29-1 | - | CSVEQVQETQYF | TGCAGCGTGGAACAGGTTCAAGAGACCCAGTACTTC
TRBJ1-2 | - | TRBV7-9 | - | CASSLVGRANYGYTF | TGTGCCAGCAGCTTAGTTGGCCGAGCTAACTATGGCTACACCTTC
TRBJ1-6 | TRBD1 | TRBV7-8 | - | CASSTDRGLNSPLHF | TGTGCCAGCAGCACCGACAGGGGGCTTAATTCACCCCTCCACTTT
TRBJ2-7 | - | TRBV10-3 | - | CAISESGQPYEQYF | TGTGCCATCAGTGAGTCTGGGCAGCCCTACGAGCAGTACTTC
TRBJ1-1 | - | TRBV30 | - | CAWRRGYTEAFF | TGTGCCTGGAGGAGGGGGTACACTGAAGCTTTCTTT
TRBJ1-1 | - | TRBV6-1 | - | CASSEALGTEAFF | TGTGCCAGCAGTGAAGCGCTGGGAACTGAAGCTTTCTTT
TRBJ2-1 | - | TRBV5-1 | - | CASSPEGLPYNEQFF | TGCGCCAGCAGCCCGGAGGGGCTCCCCTACAATGAGCAGTTCTTC
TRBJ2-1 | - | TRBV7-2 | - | CASSLWGNVQFF | TGTGCCAGCAGCTTATGGGGGAACGTGCAGTTCTTC
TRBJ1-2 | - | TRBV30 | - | CAWSVSSLGYTF | TGTGCCTGGAGTGTGTCCTCCCTTGGCTACACCTTC
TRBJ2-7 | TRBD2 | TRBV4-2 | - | CASSQEGLAAFYEQYF | TGTGCCAGCAGCCAAGAGGGACTAGCGGCCTTCTACGAGCAGTACTTC
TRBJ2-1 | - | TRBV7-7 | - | CASSSKGQISYNEQFF | TGTGCCAGCAGCTCAAAGGGACAAATCTCCTACAATGAGCAGTTCTTC
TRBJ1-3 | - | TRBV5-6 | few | CASSLYRISSGNTIYF | TGTGCCAGCAGCCTATACAGAATCAGCTCTGGAAACACCATATATTTT
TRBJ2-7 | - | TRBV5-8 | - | CASSLDGPNYEQYF | TGTGCCAGCAGTTTGGACGGACCAAACTACGAGCAGTACTTC
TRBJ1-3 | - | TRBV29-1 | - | CSADSTGNTIYF | TGCAGCGCCGACAGCACTGGAAACACCATATATTTT
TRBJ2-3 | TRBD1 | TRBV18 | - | CASSPEQGADTQYF | TGTGCCAGCTCACCGGAACAGGGGGCCGATACGCAGTATTTT
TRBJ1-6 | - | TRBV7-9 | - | CASSPGGHNSPLHF | TGTGCCAGCAGCCCCGGGGGTCATAATTCACCCCTCCACTTT
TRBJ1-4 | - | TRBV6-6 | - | CASSHGRVSQEKLFF | TGTGCCAGCAGCCATGGCAGGGTTTCACAGGAAAAACTGTTTTTT
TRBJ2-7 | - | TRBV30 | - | CAWKAKNYEQYF | TGTGCCTGGAAAGCCAAAAATTACGAGCAGTACTTC
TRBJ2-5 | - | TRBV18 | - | CASSPGFGETQYF | TGTGCCAGCTCACCAGGGTTCGGAGAGACCCAGTACTTC
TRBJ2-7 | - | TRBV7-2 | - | CASSVTGGEQYF | TGTGCCAGCAGCGTGACAGGAGGCGAGCAGTACTTC
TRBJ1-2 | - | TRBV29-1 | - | CSVEVTDFYGYTF | TGCAGCGTTGAAGTGACAGACTTTTATGGCTACACCTTC
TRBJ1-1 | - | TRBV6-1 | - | CASSEIGQWMNTEAFF | TGTGCCAGCAGTGAAATCGGACAGTGGATGAACACTGAAGCTTTCTTT
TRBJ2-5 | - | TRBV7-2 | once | CASSPRTVETQYF | TGTGCCAGCAGCCCCAGGACGGTGGAGACCCAGTACTTC
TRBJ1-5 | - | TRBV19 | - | CASRAVPAPQHF | TGTGCCAGTAGGGCGGTCCCGGCGCCCCAGCATTTT
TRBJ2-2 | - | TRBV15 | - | CATSTRRDTGELFF | TGTGCCACCAGCACCCGGAGGGACACCGGGGAGCTGTTTTTT
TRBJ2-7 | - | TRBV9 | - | CASSATPQGGLVKQYF | TGTGCCAGCAGCGCGACTCCACAGGGTGGGTTGGTGAAGCAGTACTTC
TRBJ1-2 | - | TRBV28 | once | CASSFGRARYGYTF | TGTGCCAGCAGTTTCGGCAGGGCAAGATATGGCTACACCTTC
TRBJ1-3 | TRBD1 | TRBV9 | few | CASSPRGTASSSGNTIYF | TGTGCCAGCAGCCCGCGAGGGACAGCCTCGAGCTCTGGAAACACCATATATTTT
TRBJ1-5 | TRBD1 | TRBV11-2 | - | CASSSSRDRWVLSNQPQHF | TGTGCCAGCAGCTCCTCTCGGGACAGGTGGGTTTTAAGCAATCAGCCCCAGCATTTT
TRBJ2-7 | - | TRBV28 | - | CASRRTVPSYEQYF | TGTGCCAGCAGACGTACAGTACCCTCCTACGAGCAGTACTTC
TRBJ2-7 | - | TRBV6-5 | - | CASSYLGVPEQYF | TGTGCCAGCAGTTACTTAGGGGTTCCCGAGCAGTACTTC
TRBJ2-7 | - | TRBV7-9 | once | CASSLGVSAYEQYF | TGTGCCAGCAGCTTAGGCGTCTCGGCCTACGAGCAGTACTTC
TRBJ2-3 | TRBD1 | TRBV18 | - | CASSPGQGVTDTQYF | TGTGCCAGCTCACCGGGACAGGGGGTCACAGATACGCAGTATTTT
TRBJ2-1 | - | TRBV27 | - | CASSLKGSEQFF | TGTGCCAGCAGTTTAAAGGGTAGTGAGCAGTTCTTC
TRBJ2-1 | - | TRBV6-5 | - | CASSYSGSSYNEQFF | TGTGCCAGCAGTTACTCGGGAAGCTCCTACAATGAGCAGTTCTTC
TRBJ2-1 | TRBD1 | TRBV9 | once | CASSGNRGQGEQFF | TGTGCCAGCAGCGGTAACAGGGGGCAGGGTGAGCAGTTCTTC
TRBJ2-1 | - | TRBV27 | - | CASSLRLTPDNEQFF | TGTGCCAGCAGTCTGCGGCTCACACCAGACAATGAGCAGTTCTTC